These 30 T cell receptor beta chains came from one sample sequenced in a study of regulatory T cells in long-lasting Graves disease. Time point defined: persistent/refractory GD, antithyroid drugs over 5 years with positive TRAb. Construction of the TCR library relied on RNA isolated from PBMCs. To make TCR beta libraries, researchers used iRepertoire HTBI primers and Arm-PCR of CDR3 regions. MiXCR, run by TCRdb on the multiplex PCR reads, gives a single entry per CDR3 protein. The table shows more than 300,000 distinct CDR3 sequences, with roughly 25% occurring only once. The sample here was peripheral blood mononuclear cells (PBMCs), taken when the disease was refractory, from a patient treated with antithyroid drugs. These receptors were collected from a middle-aged woman with Graves disease.

This clonotype showed up just a few times. The chain employs TRBV27 and TRBJ1-1, with D possibly TRBD1 on 5 matching bases. This CDR3 has 13 residues. V lost 6 bases and J lost 1, with 9 bases in between. CDR1 MNHEY and CDR2 SMNVEV come from the germline V gene (reference sequence). This CDR3 is CASRGRENTEAFF. For the CDR3, the DNA is TGTGCCAGCAGGGGACGAGAGAACACTGAAGCTTTCTTT.

The genes are TRBV28 and TRBJ2-3; a weak D match, TRBD1 (5 bases). Germline CDR1 is MDHEN and CDR2 is SYDVKM. Between the trimmed V and J ends, which lost 2 bases and 4 bases, there was a span of 10 bases. CDR3 size: 14 residues. This CDR3 is CASSLQGSADTQYF. CDR3 coding DNA: TGTGCCAGCAGTTTACAGGGCTCGGCAGATACGCAGTATTTT. The full variable domain, completed using reference TRBV28 and TRBJ2-3, is DVKVTQSSRYLVKRTGEKVFLECVQDMDHENMFWYRQDPGLGLRLIYFSYDVKMKEKGDIPEGYSVSREKKERFSLILESASTNQTSMYLCASSLQGSADTQYFGPGTRLTVL.

Note on this clonotype: Relative to the germline gene, one junction end is altered; a read error may explain this. J is TRBJ2-7 and V is TRBV7-2; the match to TRBD2 covers 11 bases. The germline CDR1 and CDR2 sequences are SGHTA and FQGNSA. The length of the CDR3 is 15 residues. The CDR3 loop is CASSIAGGPGYEQYF. Written as DNA, the CDR3 is TGTGCCAGCAGCATAGCGGGAGGGCCTGGGTACGAGCAGTACTTC.

This clonotype occurred a few times. The rearrangement links TRBV11-2 to TRBJ2-1, with TRBD2 identical over 8 bases. V trimming: 4 bases; J trimming: 6 bases; junction bases outside the gene matches: 8. Germline values: CDR1 SGHAT, CDR2 FQNNGV. The CDR3 is 15 amino acids. The CDR3 nucleotides read TGTGCCAGCAGCTCTTTAGCGGGAAGGGGCAATGAGCAGTTCTTC. Translating gives CASSSLAGRGNEQFF.

A few counts support this clonotype. The chain recombines TRBV20-1 with TRBJ1-5; 7 bases are shared with TRBD1. After removal of 6 bases from V and 5 bases from J, the junction contained 10 bases not matched to a gene. Germline assignment: CDR1 DFQATT and CDR2 SNEGSKA (reference sequence). CDR3 length: 14 residues. CDR3 DNA sequence: TGCAGTGCACGTAGAACAGGGGAGGATCAGCCCCAGCATTTT. Its translation is CSARRTGEDQPQHF.

This clonotype was seen repeatedly, ten times or more. The V gene is TRBV20-1, the J gene TRBJ2-1; 8 bases agree with TRBD2. The CDR3 extends over 15 amino acids. J was trimmed by 6 bases and V by 1 base; bases with no gene match: 8. CDR1 DFQATT and CDR2 SNEGSKA come from the germline V gene (reference sequence). CDR3 residues: CSARALWTSPNEQFF. The DNA for the CDR3 is TGCAGTGCTAGAGCTCTGTGGACTAGCCCCAATGAGCAGTTCTTC.

This chain connects TRBV19 to TRBJ2-6; D may be TRBD2 (6 bases). V was cut by 6 bases and J by 0 bases, with 15 bases left in between. CDR1 is LNHDA and CDR2 is SQIVND in the germline V gene (reference sequence). This CDR3 has 17 amino acids. CDR3 loop: CASRSGEPLSGANVLTF. The CDR3 bases are TGTGCCAGTAGGTCGGGGGAGCCTCTCTCTGGGGCCAACGTCCTGACTTTC.

V and J are TRBV19 and TRBJ1-2; 11 positions agree with TRBD1. The germline CDR1 and CDR2 sequences are LNHDA and SQIVND (reference sequence). This CDR3 is built from 14 residues. V shed 4 bases, J shed 7 bases, and the junction held 5 bases outside the gene matches. In DNA, the CDR3 is TGTGCCAGTAGTACCGGACAGGGGGCCGCTGGCTACACCTTC. Residues: CASSTGQGAAGYTF.

This clonotype appeared many times. This sequence joins TRBV28 and TRBJ2-7; 8 positions match TRBD1. V dropped 5 bases and J dropped 2; count of bases not matched to a gene: 8. Germline CDR1 MDHEN, CDR2 SYDVKM. The CDR3 is 15 amino acids. This CDR3 reads CASSPRQGSTYEQYF. The CDR3 DNA is TGTGCCAGCAGTCCCCGACAGGGGAGTACCTACGAGCAGTACTTC.

The chain is built from TRBV4-1 and TRBJ2-5, with D possibly being TRBD2 (5 bases). This CDR3 is 15 amino acids long. Trimming pared 1 base from V and 0 bases from J, leaving 9 bases between. CDR1 is MGHRA, CDR2 YSYEKL, per germline. The CDR3 DNA is TGCGCCAGCAGCCAAGCGGACTCGCACCAAGAGACCCAGTACTTC. Translating it yields CASSQADSHQETQYF.

This clonotype was observed at least ten times. The V and J genes are TRBV7-8 and TRBJ1-2; D is unclear. The CDR3 sequence is 14 residues long. Trimming left V 4 bases short and J 0 bases short, with 9 bases between. Per germline, CDR1 SGHVS and CDR2 FQNEAQ. The DNA for the CDR3 is TGTGCCAGCAGCTCCTCGGCTTCTAACTATGGCTACACCTTC. It translates to CASSSSASNYGYTF.

The rearrangement joins TRBV7-9 to TRBJ2-5; tentative D call: TRBD1 (6 bases). With 2 bases removed from V and 4 bases from J, the gap between germline ends came to 14 bases. There are 15 residues in the CDR3. CDR1 is SEHNR, CDR2 FQNEAQ, per germline (reference sequence). CDR3 DNA sequence: TGTGCCAGCAGCTTAAGTCTGGGGGCGGGAGAGACCCAGTACTTC. This gives the protein CASSLSLGAGETQYF.

The chain has TRBV20-1 and TRBJ2-5; 8 nucleotides line up with TRBD2. The CDR3 runs 16 residues. Germline assignment: CDR1 DFQATT and CDR2 SNEGSKA (reference sequence). The junction had 11 bases not matched to a gene; V was cut back by 0 bases and J by 5 bases. CDR3 amino acids: CSARDTSGRADETQYF. CDR3 nucleotide sequence: TGCAGTGCTAGAGATACCAGCGGGAGAGCCGATGAGACCCAGTACTTC.

V gene TRBV7-2 combines with J gene TRBJ2-2; TRBD2 is a possible D gene (6 bases). CDR1 and CDR2 (germline): SGHTA, FQGNSA. The CDR3 spans 15 residues. Trimming shortened V by 3 bases and J by 6 bases, and 14 bases separated the two germline ends. CDR3 residues: CASSFRLGSAGELFF. The CDR3 nucleotides read TGTGCCAGCAGCTTCAGACTAGGCTCGGCCGGGGAGCTGTTTTTT.

The V and J genes are TRBV7-3 and TRBJ1-1; no firm D call. Looked up from germline, CDR1 is SGHTA and CDR2 is FQGTGA. V was pared by 2 bases and J by 5 bases, with 18 bases between. This CDR3 region has 16 residues. In nucleotides, the CDR3 is TGTGCCAGCAGCTTATTACCAATCGGGGTTAGGACTGAAGCTTTCTTT. This encodes CASSLLPIGVRTEAFF.

Ten or more counts support this clonotype. This chain connects TRBV2 to TRBJ1-4; 9 positions match TRBD1. The V gene's germline CDR1 is SNHLY and CDR2 FYNNEI. The ends lost 7 bases at V and 8 bases at J; junction bases unmatched: 5. The CDR3 is 13 amino acids. CDR3 residues: CASKGQGDEKLFF. DNA for the CDR3: TGTGCCAGCAAGGGACAGGGTGACGAAAAACTGTTTTTT.

This chain joins TRBV4-1 and TRBJ2-2, with D perhaps TRBD2 (5 bases). The V end was cut by 1 base, the J end by 0 bases, with 9 bases between. The CDR3 consists of 16 residues. The germline V gene encodes CDR1 MGHRA and CDR2 YSYEKL. The CDR3 DNA sequence: TGCGCCAGCAGCCAAGTCGGACTCGCGAACACCGGGGAGCTGTTTTTT. This gives the protein CASSQVGLANTGELFF.

The chain joins TRBV7-9 to TRBJ1-2; TRBD1 aligns across 11 bases. From germline, CDR1 is SEHNR and CDR2 FQNEAQ (reference sequence). Trimming at V came to 6 bases and at J to 6 bases, leaving 12 bases not matched to a gene. This CDR3 contains 16 residues. The CDR3 reads CASRPWAGQGVDGYTF. CDR3 nucleotides: TGTGCCAGCAGGCCTTGGGCGGGACAGGGGGTTGATGGCTACACCTTC. Combining the CDR3 with reference TRBV7-9 and TRBJ1-2 gives the whole variable domain DTGVSQNPRHKITKRGQNVTFRCDPISEHNRLYWYRQTLGQGPEFLTYFQNEAQLEKSRLLSDRFSAERPKGSFSTLEIQRTEQGDSAMYLCASRPWAGQGVDGYTFGSGTRLTVV.

In regard to this clonotype: A much larger clone lies one base from this, so it may be a read error. The CDR3 carries no conserved terminal phenylalanine or tryptophan, so it likely arises from a read error. The chain uses TRBV6-5 and TRBJ1-6; D uncertain. This CDR3 contains 12 residues. Trimming removed 4 bases from V and 9 bases from J, with 7 bases in between. Germline V gene sequence: CDR1 MNHEY, CDR2 SVGAGI. CDR3 sequence reads: CASSSSISPLHL. The CDR3, as DNA: TGTGCCAGCAGTTCCTCGATTTCACCCCTCCACCTT.

V is TRBV12-3 or TRBV12-4 and J is TRBJ1-1; D is possibly TRBD1 (6 bases). This CDR3 has 11 amino acids. Trimming pared 10 bases from V and 4 bases from J, leaving 10 bases between. CDR3 residues: CAIGQSTEAFF. In DNA form, the CDR3 reads TGTGCCATCGGACAGTCCACTGAAGCTTTCTTT.

This clonotype was counted many times. The chain employs TRBV14 and TRBJ1-6; D perhaps matches TRBD1 (6 bases). The CDR3 covers 15 residues. The V and J ends lost 0 bases and 7 bases respectively, with 10 bases between them. The germline gives CDR1 SGHDN, CDR2 FVKESK. In DNA, the CDR3 is TGTGCCAGCAGCCAAGACCACAGGGAAAATTCACCCCTCCACTTT. Translation: CASSQDHRENSPLHF.

This clonotype has ten or more counts. The chain is built from TRBV2 and TRBJ1-1, with TRBD1 identical over 7 bases. V lost 4 bases and J lost 2; bases outside the gene matches: 4. This CDR3 is built from 14 residues. CDR1 is SNHLY, CDR2 FYNNEI, per germline. CDR3 sequence reads: CASSGGTENTEAFF. DNA for the CDR3: TGTGCCAGCAGTGGTGGGACAGAAAACACTGAAGCTTTCTTT.

The rearrangement joins TRBV11-2 to TRBJ2-3, with D possibly TRBD1 on 5 matching bases. Between the trimmed V and J ends, which lost 4 bases and 0 bases, there was a span of 11 bases. This CDR3 region has 15 residues. The germline gives CDR1 SGHAT, CDR2 FQNNGV. The CDR3 reads CASSSKRTSTDTQYF. In DNA, the CDR3 is TGTGCCAGCAGCTCCAAGAGGACAAGCACAGATACGCAGTATTTT.

This clonotype showed up many times. This sequence joins TRBV2 and TRBJ1-1; D possibly corresponds to TRBD1 (5 bases). Germline assignment: CDR1 SNHLY and CDR2 FYNNEI. Trimming removed 1 base at V and 8 bases at J, with 17 bases between. The CDR3 totals 15 residues. The CDR3 DNA reads as TGTGCCAGCAGTGAAGTGGGGACCCTCACCCTAGAAGCTTTCTTT. It translates to CASSEVGTLTLEAFF.

This clonotype was found many times. The V call is TRBV7-9, the J call TRBJ2-7; no firm D call. The germline V gene has CDR1 SEHNR and CDR2 FQNEAQ (reference sequence). V was cut by 5 bases and J by 2 bases, with 13 bases left in between. The CDR3 loop spans 14 amino acids. The CDR3 nucleotides are TGTGCCAGCAGCCCAATGGGAACCACCTACGAGCAGTACTTC. Translated, it gives CASSPMGTTYEQYF.

This clonotype was counted at least ten times. The chain has TRBV7-9 and TRBJ2-2; D perhaps matches TRBD1 (6 bases). Germline-derived CDR1 and CDR2 are SEHNR and FQNEAQ (reference sequence). Trimming pared 8 bases from V and 2 bases from J, leaving 18 bases between. The CDR3 covers 16 residues. Written as DNA, the CDR3 is TGTGCCAGCGTACCACCGGGACAAGGAAACACCGGGGAGCTGTTTTTT. It encodes CASVPPGQGNTGELFF.

The genes are TRBV6-1 and TRBJ1-1, with 7 bases aligning to TRBD1. CDR3 length: 14 residues. V was pared by 11 bases and J by 0 bases, with 9 bases of the junction left unmatched. Per germline, CDR1 MNHNS and CDR2 SASEGT. The CDR3 region has the DNA TGTGCCGTCGGGACAGACTTTATGAACACTGAAGCTTTCTTT. Its protein product is CAVGTDFMNTEAFF.

This clonotype has a count of ten or more. The CDR3 loop reads CASSLWGTLYEQYF. The DNA for the CDR3 is TGTGCCAGCAGTTTATGGGGCACACTGTACGAGCAGTACTTC. The chain carries TRBV28 and TRBJ2-7; no firm D call. V was trimmed by 0 bases and J by 4 bases, leaving 10 bases between them. The CDR3 is made up of 14 amino acids. Germline CDR1 is MDHEN and CDR2 is SYDVKM.

The sample holds a few counts of this clonotype. One junction end disagrees with the germline gene, perhaps due to a read error. The chain is built from TRBV7-2 and TRBJ2-3, with D unresolved. This CDR3 comprises 15 residues. Germline V lookup: CDR1 SGHTA, CDR2 FQGNSA. CDR3 residues: CASTLGTSSTDTQYF. As DNA, the CDR3 is TGTGCCAGCACCTTAGGAACTTCCAGCACAGATACGCAGTATTTT.

This clonotype came up once. The chain couples TRBV7-2 to TRBJ2-5; 10 bases map to TRBD1. The CDR3 totals 15 residues. In germline, CDR1 is SGHTA, CDR2 FQGNSA. V lost 5 bases and J lost 4; bases outside the gene matches: 7. CDR3 nucleotide sequence: TGTGCCAGCAGCCCTGCGGACAGGGGGATAGAGACCCAGTACTTC. This sequence encodes CASSPADRGIETQYF.